This T cell receptor (beta chain) is drawn from a study of T cell responses to AZD1222 COVID-19 vaccine. J gave up 4 bases and V 6 bases, and 4 bases lay outside the gene matches. The CDR3 has 13 amino acids. CDR1 is SEHNR, CDR2 FQNEAQ, per germline (reference sequence). Note on this clone: Its target is not known.

This table comes from immunoSEQ multiplex PCR, and its TCRdb copy is limited to in-frame clones, with some not included. The sample carries 90,000 to 95,000 clones, more than 70% recorded once. Study conclusions and caveats: It was only 6 or 7 AZD1222 recipients who were seropositive at baseline. The study reported that nearly half of spike-specific TCRs target unmutated variant regions.

The source of this sequence is an adult in good health. The chain uses TRBV7-9 and TRBJ1-1; 8 bases map to TRBD1. The sample consisted of peripheral blood, taken on day 0 of AZD1222 vaccination. The CDR3 DNA follows: TGTGCCAGCAGTTTTCAGGGGGCCACTGAAGCTTTCTTT. Translating gives CASSFQGATEAFF.